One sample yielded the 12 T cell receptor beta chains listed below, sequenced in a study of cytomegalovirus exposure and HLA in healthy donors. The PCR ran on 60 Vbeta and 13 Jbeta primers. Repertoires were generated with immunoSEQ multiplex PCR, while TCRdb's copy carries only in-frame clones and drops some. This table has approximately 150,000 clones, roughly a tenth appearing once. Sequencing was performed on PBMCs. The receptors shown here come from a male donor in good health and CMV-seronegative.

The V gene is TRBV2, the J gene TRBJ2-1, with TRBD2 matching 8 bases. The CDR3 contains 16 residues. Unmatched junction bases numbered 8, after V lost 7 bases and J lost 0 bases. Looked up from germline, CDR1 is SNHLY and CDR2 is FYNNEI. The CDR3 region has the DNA TGTGCCAGCAACGATGTAGCGGGGAGCTCCTACAATGAGCAGTTCTTC. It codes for CASNDVAGSSYNEQFF.

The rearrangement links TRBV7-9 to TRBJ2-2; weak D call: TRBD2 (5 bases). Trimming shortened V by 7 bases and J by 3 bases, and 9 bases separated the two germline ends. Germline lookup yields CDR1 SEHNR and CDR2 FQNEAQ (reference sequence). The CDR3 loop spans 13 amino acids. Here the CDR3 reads CASKGGDTGELFF. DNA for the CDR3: TGTGCCAGCAAAGGAGGAGACACCGGGGAGCTGTTTTTT.

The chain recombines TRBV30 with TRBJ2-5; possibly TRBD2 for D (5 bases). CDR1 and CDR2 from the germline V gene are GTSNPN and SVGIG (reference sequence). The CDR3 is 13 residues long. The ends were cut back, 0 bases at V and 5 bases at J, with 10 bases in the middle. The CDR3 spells CAWSVLRGETQYF. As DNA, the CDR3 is TGTGCCTGGAGTGTTCTACGAGGGGAGACCCAGTACTTC.

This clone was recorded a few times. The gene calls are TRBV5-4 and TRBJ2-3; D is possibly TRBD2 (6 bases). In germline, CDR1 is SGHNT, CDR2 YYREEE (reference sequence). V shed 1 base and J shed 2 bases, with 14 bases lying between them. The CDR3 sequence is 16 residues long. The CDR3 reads CASSLSLATVTDTQYF. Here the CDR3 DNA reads TGTGCCAGCAGCTTGAGTCTAGCGACGGTCACAGATACGCAGTATTTT.

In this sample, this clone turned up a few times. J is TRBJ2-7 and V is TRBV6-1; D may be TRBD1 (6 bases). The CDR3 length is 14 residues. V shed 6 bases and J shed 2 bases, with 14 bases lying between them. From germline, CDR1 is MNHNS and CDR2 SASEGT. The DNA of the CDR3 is TGTGCCAGCAGATACGACAGGACCACCTACGAGCAGTACTTC. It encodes CASRYDRTTYEQYF.

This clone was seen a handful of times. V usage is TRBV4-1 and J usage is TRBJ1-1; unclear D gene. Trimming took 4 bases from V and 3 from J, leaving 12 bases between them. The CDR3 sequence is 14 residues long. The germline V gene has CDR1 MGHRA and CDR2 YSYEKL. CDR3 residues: CASSRGVEDTEAFF. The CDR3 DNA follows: TGCGCCAGCAGCCGCGGGGTCGAGGACACTGAAGCTTTCTTT.

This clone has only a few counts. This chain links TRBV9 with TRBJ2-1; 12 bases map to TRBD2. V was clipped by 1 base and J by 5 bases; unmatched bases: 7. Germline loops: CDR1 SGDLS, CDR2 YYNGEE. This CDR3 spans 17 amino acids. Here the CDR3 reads CASSVTSSGRVDNEQFF. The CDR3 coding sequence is TGTGCCAGCAGCGTAACCTCTAGCGGGAGGGTTGACAATGAGCAGTTCTTC. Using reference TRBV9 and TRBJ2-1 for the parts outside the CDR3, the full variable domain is DSGVTQTPKHLITATGQRVTLRCSPRSGDLSVYWYQQSLDQGLQFLIQYYNGEERAKGNILERFSAQQFPDLHSELNLSSLELGDSALYFCASSVTSSGRVDNEQFFGPGTRLTVL.

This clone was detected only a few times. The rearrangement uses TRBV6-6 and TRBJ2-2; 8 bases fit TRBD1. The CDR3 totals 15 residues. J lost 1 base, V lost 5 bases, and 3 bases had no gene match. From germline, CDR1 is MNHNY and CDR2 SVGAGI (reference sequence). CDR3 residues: CASSHGTGNTGELFF. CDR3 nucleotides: TGTGCCAGCAGTCACGGGACAGGGAACACCGGGGAGCTGTTTTTT.

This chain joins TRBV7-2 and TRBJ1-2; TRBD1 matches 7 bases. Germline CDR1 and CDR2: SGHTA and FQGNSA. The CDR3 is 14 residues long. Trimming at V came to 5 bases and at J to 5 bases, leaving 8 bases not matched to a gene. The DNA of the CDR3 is TGTGCCAGCAGCATGAAAGGGGGCTATTATGGCTACACCTTC. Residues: CASSMKGGYYGYTF.

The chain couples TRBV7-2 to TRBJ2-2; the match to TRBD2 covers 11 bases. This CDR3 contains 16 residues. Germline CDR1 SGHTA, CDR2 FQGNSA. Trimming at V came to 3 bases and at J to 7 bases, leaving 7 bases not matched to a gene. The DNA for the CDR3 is TGTGCCAGCAGCTTTACTAGCGGGAGCGTGAACGGGGAGCTGTTTTTT. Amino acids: CASSFTSGSVNGELFF.

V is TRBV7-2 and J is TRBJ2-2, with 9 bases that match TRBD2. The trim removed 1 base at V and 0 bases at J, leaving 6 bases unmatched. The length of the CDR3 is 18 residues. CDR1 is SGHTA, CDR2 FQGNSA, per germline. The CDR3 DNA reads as TGTGCCAGCAGCTTAGGGATGGCTAGCGGGGCGAACACCGGGGAGCTGTTTTTT. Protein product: CASSLGMASGANTGELFF.

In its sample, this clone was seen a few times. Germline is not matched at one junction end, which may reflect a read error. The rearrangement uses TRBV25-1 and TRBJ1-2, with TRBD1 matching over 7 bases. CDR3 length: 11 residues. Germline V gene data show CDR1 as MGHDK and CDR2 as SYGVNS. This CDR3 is CASATGDSSFF. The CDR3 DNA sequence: TGTGCCAGCGCTACCGGGGACAGCTCTTTCTTC.